This entry lists 15 T cell receptor beta chains sequenced from one sample in a study of PD-L1 blockade in urothelial cancer. The time point is: pretreatment peripheral blood. Profiled with immunoSEQ multiplex PCR; TCRdb holds only in-frame clones, not every one. The table includes around 50,000 clones, approximately 84% detected once. This material consisted of PBMCs, taken around atezolizumab (anti-PD-L1) treatment. The receptors here all came from a man aged 50-60 years with urothelial cancer.

The rearrangement joins TRBV28 to TRBJ1-5, with 9 bases lining up with TRBD1. Losses at the gene ends were 6 bases for V and 6 bases for J; bases not matched to a gene: 6. The CDR3 is made up of 14 amino acids. Germline V gene data show CDR1 as MDHEN and CDR2 as SYDVKM. CDR3 sequence: CASRSPGQGQPQHF. CDR3 coding DNA: TGTGCCAGCAGAAGCCCGGGACAGGGTCAGCCCCAGCATTTT. The full variable domain, completed using reference TRBV28 and TRBJ1-5, is DVKVTQSSRYLVKRTGEKVFLECVQDMDHENMFWYRQDPGLGLRLIYFSYDVKMKEKGDIPEGYSVSREKKERFSLILESASTNQTSMYLCASRSPGQGQPQHFGDGTRLSIL.

The chain joins TRBV7-6 to TRBJ2-1, with TRBD2 as a possible D gene (6 bases). Germline loops: CDR1 SGHVS, CDR2 FNYEAQ. CDR3 length equals 15 residues. Trimming stripped 5 bases from V and 8 bases from J, with 19 bases between. CDR3 sequence reads: CASSPGSPSIHEQFF. The CDR3 nucleotides read TGTGCCAGCAGCCCCGGGAGCCCTTCTATTCATGAGCAGTTCTTC.

This clone has only a few counts. The chain combines TRBV2 with TRBJ1-2; a weak D match, TRBD1 (6 bases). Deletions cut 4 bases from V and 4 bases from J, with 10 bases between. Germline values: CDR1 SNHLY, CDR2 FYNNEI. The CDR3 totals 13 residues. The CDR3 region is CASSGQAGYGYTF. DNA for the CDR3: TGTGCCAGCAGTGGACAGGCTGGCTATGGCTACACCTTC. The full variable domain, completed using reference TRBV2 and TRBJ1-2, is EPEVTQTPSHQVTQMGQEVILRCVPISNHLYFYWYRQILGQKVEFLVSFYNNEISEKSEIFDDQFSVERPDGSNFTLKIRSTKLEDSAMYFCASSGQAGYGYTFGSGTRLTVV.

This clone was seen just once. The chain recombines TRBV28 with TRBJ2-3, with D perhaps TRBD1 (6 bases). Germline CDR1 reads MDHEN; CDR2 reads SYDVKM. V dropped 4 bases and J dropped 3 bases, with 11 bases sitting between them. CDR3 length: 14 amino acids. CDR3 coding DNA: TGTGCCAGCAGTTCCCGGACAGTTACAGATACGCAGTATTTT. Protein: CASSSRTVTDTQYF.

The CDR3 DNA reads as TGTGCCTGGAGGGAAGGACTAGCGGGAGTCACCGGGGAGCTGTTTTTT. Protein: CAWREGLAGVTGELFF. V is TRBV30 and J is TRBJ2-2; 13 nucleotides line up with TRBD2. Losses at the gene ends were 3 bases for V and 4 bases for J; bases not matched to a gene: 5. The CDR3 runs 16 residues. CDR1 is GTSNPN and CDR2 is SVGIG in the germline V gene (reference sequence).

Only one count was recorded for this clone. This chain joins TRBV10-3 and TRBJ2-6; 10 bases match TRBD1. V lost 6 bases, J lost 3 bases, and 5 bases stayed unmatched. The CDR3 totals 16 residues. CDR1 and CDR2 (germline): ENHRY, SYGVKD. CDR3 bases: TGTGCCATCAGGGGGGACAGGGGATATGGGGCCAACGTCCTGACTTTC. As protein: CAIRGDRGYGANVLTF.

The chain carries TRBV5-4 and TRBJ2-7; 14 bases match TRBD2. Germline loops: CDR1 SGHNT, CDR2 YYREEE (reference sequence). The trim removed 0 bases at V and 2 bases at J, leaving 10 bases unmatched. The length of the CDR3 is 19 residues. CDR3 amino acids: CASSLAPPRTSGGTYEQYF. The CDR3 region has the DNA TGTGCCAGCAGCTTGGCCCCCCCGCGGACTAGCGGGGGGACCTACGAGCAGTACTTC.

V usage is TRBV11-2 and J usage is TRBJ1-4, with TRBD1 as a possible D gene (5 bases). Germline V gene sequence: CDR1 SGHAT, CDR2 FQNNGV. Trimming took off 3 bases at V and 4 bases at J, with 9 bases between the two ends. The CDR3 is made up of 14 amino acids. In DNA form, the CDR3 reads TGTGCCAGCAGCTTTGACAGATATAATGAAAAACTGTTTTTT. Amino acids: CASSFDRYNEKLFF.

In its sample, this clone ranks as medium-sized. The chain links TRBV4-3 to TRBJ1-3; no reliable D call. The V and J ends lost 4 bases and 0 bases respectively, with 10 bases between them. This CDR3 has 15 residues. Germline V gives CDR1 LGHNA, CDR2 YSLEER. The CDR3 DNA sequence: TGCGCCAGCAGCCGAGACACTTCCTCTGGAAACACCATATATTTT. This sequence encodes CASSRDTSSGNTIYF.

The J gene is TRBJ2-1, the V gene TRBV5-8; 12 bases map to TRBD2. The CDR3 loop spans 16 amino acids. Germline CDR1 SGHTS, CDR2 YDEGEE. The J segment lost 7 bases and the V segment lost 0 bases, leaving 5 bases of the junction unmatched. This chain's CDR3 is CASSLGGLAGGNEQFF. The CDR3 bases are TGTGCCAGCAGCTTGGGTGGCCTAGCGGGGGGGAATGAGCAGTTCTTC.

This clone showed up just once. This chain joins TRBV28 and TRBJ2-7; D is undetermined. Trimming took off 4 bases at V and 2 bases at J, with 3 bases between the two ends. Germline V gene lookup returns CDR1 MDHEN and CDR2 SYDVKM. The CDR3 covers 11 residues. CDR3 in amino acids: CASSSTYEQYF. CDR3 DNA: TGTGCCAGCAGTTCCACCTACGAGCAGTACTTC.

This clone was observed once. The V gene is TRBV5-5, the J gene TRBJ2-7, with 8 bases lining up with TRBD1. V lost 2 bases and J lost 2; bases outside the gene matches: 3. Germline CDR1 and CDR2: SGHKS and YYEKEE (reference sequence). There are 14 residues in the CDR3. Here the CDR3 DNA reads TGTGCCAGCAGCTTAGGACAGGGACCCTACGAGCAGTACTTC. As protein: CASSLGQGPYEQYF.

This clone has a single count. The chain employs TRBV4-3 and TRBJ2-7; TRBD2 aligns across 10 bases. Trimming removed 1 base from V and 3 bases from J; junction bases left unmatched: 12. Germline CDR1 reads LGHNA; CDR2 reads YSLEER. The CDR3 has 18 residues. The CDR3 DNA reads as TGCGCCAGCAGCCAAGGTGAGCGGGAGGGAAAGAAGGTCTACGAGCAGTACTTC. The encoded protein is CASSQGEREGKKVYEQYF.

The rearrangement joins TRBV10-3 to TRBJ2-5; D is possibly TRBD1 (6 bases). V was shortened by 4 bases and J by 2 bases, with 14 bases between the two germline ends. This CDR3 spans 15 amino acids. Germline values: CDR1 ENHRY, CDR2 SYGVKD. The CDR3 sequence: CAISGSRTAQETQYF. CDR3 coding DNA: TGTGCCATCAGTGGATCCCGGACAGCACAAGAGACCCAGTACTTC.

The V and J genes are TRBV5-8 and TRBJ1-5, with 7 bases fitting TRBD1. Germline V gene lookup returns CDR1 SGHTS and CDR2 YDEGEE. This CDR3 is 15 amino acids long. The V and J ends lost 4 bases and 3 bases, in that order; junction bases with no gene match: 7. CDR3 nucleotide sequence: TGTGCCAGCAGCAGAGGACAGGCGAACAATCAGCCCCAGCATTTT. Translated, it gives CASSRGQANNQPQHF.